Listed here are 27 T cell receptor beta chains from one sample, sequenced in a study of tumor-infiltrating lymphocytes in primary liver carcinoma. The study co-extracted DNA and RNA from around 20-30 mg of unsorted bulk tissue. Researchers generated TCR beta cDNA from about 460 ng of total RNA, relying on a constant-region primer. Construction of TCR beta libraries relied on three successive nested multiplex PCR rounds employing slightly modified ARM-PCR. PCR rounds one and two used TRBV1-TRBV30 forward primers with a C-beta reverse primer for 10 cycles each. TCRdb re-called the multiplex PCR reads through MiXCR, storing one row per CDR3 protein. The sample consists of under 45,000 distinct CDR3 sequences, 70% to 80% of them appearing once. The sequenced sample was liver tumor tissue from sampling region 4. Noted subset: tumor region T4, right-lateral pole. The receptors were sampled from a man in his forties with primary liver carcinoma and hepatitis B virus infection.

As concerns this clonotype: One end of the junction fails to match germline, which may point to a read error. The gene calls are TRBV11-3 and TRBJ1-5; possible D gene TRBD1, 5 bases. The CDR3 is 14 residues long. Per the germline V gene, CDR1 is SGHNT and CDR2 is YENEEA. The CDR3 loop is CASSDSLSNQPQHF. In DNA, the CDR3 is TGTGCAAGCAGTGACAGCCTTAGCAATCAGCCCCAGCATTTT.

Points on this clonotype: A read error is possible here, since a much larger clone lies one base away. No conserved phenylalanine or tryptophan is present at the end of the CDR3, so a read error is the likely explanation. The CDR3 region has the DNA TGTGCCAGCAGCAATAGCGGTAGGCCTGATACGCAGTATTTG. Encoded protein: CASSNSGRPDTQYL. The chain employs TRBV11-1 and TRBJ2-3; a weak D match, TRBD2 (6 bases). Trimming left V 5 bases short and J 6 bases short, with 15 bases between. The CDR3 runs 14 residues. The germline gives CDR1 SGHAT, CDR2 FQDESV (reference sequence).

The chain joins TRBV11-2 to TRBJ1-6; 9 bases agree with TRBD1. Germline V gene sequence: CDR1 SGHAT, CDR2 FQNNGV. J gave up 7 bases and V 7 bases, and 8 bases lay outside the gene matches. The CDR3 covers 15 residues. The CDR3 bases are TGTGCCAGCAACCAGGGACAGGGAGCGAATTCACCCCTCCACTTT. The encoded protein is CASNQGQGANSPLHF.

Points on this clonotype: The junction departs from germline at one end; a sequencing error may be responsible. The chain carries TRBV5-1 and TRBJ2-1, with 8 bases aligning to TRBD2. Germline CDR1 is SGHRS and CDR2 is YFSETQ. CDR3 length: 14 amino acids. The CDR3 DNA reads as TGCGCCAGCAGTTCGGCGGGAGGATACAATGTGCAGTTCTTC. Protein: CASSSAGGYNVQFF.

The J gene is TRBJ2-5, the V gene TRBV28, with D tentatively TRBD1 or TRBD2 (5 bases each). V lost 6 bases and J lost 10, with 24 bases in between. The germline V gene has CDR1 MDHEN and CDR2 SYDVKM. The CDR3 has 15 residues. The CDR3 here is CASSDPGAAQRGQYF. The CDR3 DNA reads TGTGCCAGCAGCGACCCTGGCGCAGCGCAGAGGGGCCAGTACTTC.

On this clonotype: Its ends do not fully match the called genes, so a read error is possible. This chain uses TRBV11-2 with TRBJ2-3; TRBD2 aligns across 9 bases. Looked up from germline, CDR1 is SGHAT and CDR2 is FQNNGV. The CDR3 is made up of 18 amino acids. The CDR3 protein is CSSSEAPQRLAVTVMQYF. The CDR3 DNA is TGTTCCAGCAGCGAGGCCCCACAGAGACTAGCGGTCACAGTTATGCAGTATTTT. Based on the CDR3 plus reference TRBV11-2 and TRBJ2-3, the full variable domain is EAGVAQSPRYKIIEKRQSVAFWCNPISGHATLYWYQQILGQGPKLLIQFQNNGVVDDSQLPKDRFSAERLKGVDSTLKIQPAKLEDSAVYLCSSSEAPQRLAVTVMQYFGPGTRLTVL.

This clonotype was seen a single time. At one of its ends the junction is not consistent with the germline gene, which may arise from a read error. V usage is TRBV29-1 and J usage is TRBJ2-2; 8 positions match TRBD1. This CDR3 has 16 residues. Germline V gives CDR1 SQVTM, CDR2 ANQGSEA. Here the CDR3 DNA reads TGCAGCCTTGAAGGGTTGGACAGGGTGGGTACCGGGGAGCTGTCTTTT. Protein sequence: CSLEGLDRVGTGELSF.

About this clonotype: Germline and junction disagree at one end, which may indicate a read error. The chain couples TRBV5-1 to TRBJ2-3; D is perhaps TRBD1 or TRBD2 (5 bases each). The CDR3 extends over 14 amino acids. Germline V gives CDR1 SGHRS, CDR2 YFSETQ. CDR3 in amino acids: CASSLGGFSDMQYF. The CDR3 region has the DNA TGCGCCAGCAGCTTGGGGGGGTTCTCAGATATGCAGTATTTT.

The CDR3 loop is CAWNGTSEFYEQYF. The CDR3 DNA is TGTGCCTGGAATGGGACTAGCGAATTCTACGAGCAGTACTTC. The chain links TRBV30 to TRBJ2-7, with 10 bases identical to TRBD2. The CDR3 totals 14 residues. CDR1 GTSNPN and CDR2 SVGIG come from the germline V gene (reference sequence). The V segment lost 4 bases and the J segment 3 bases; nucleotides outside the gene matches: 6.

Comments on this clonotype: The junction and the germline gene differ at one end; a read error may be behind it. This CDR3 reads CASSLSGVRAYNEQFF. The CDR3 DNA follows: TGTGCCAGCAGCCTGAGTGGAGTAAGGGCTTACAATGAGCAGTTCTTT. V is TRBV5-8 and J is TRBJ2-1; no definite D call. CDR3 length equals 16 residues. Looked up from germline, CDR1 is SGHTS and CDR2 is YDEGEE.

This clonotype was recorded at least ten times. An end of the junction does not agree with germline; a read error may underlie this. The chain joins TRBV5-6 to TRBJ1-4, with no clear D. Germline V gene sequence: CDR1 SGHDT, CDR2 YYEEEE. This CDR3 is 15 amino acids long. The CDR3 here is CASSLRRLESEKLVF. CDR3 DNA: TGTGCCAGCAGCTTGCGAAGGCTGGAAAGTGAAAAACTGGTTTTT.

A few counts support this clonotype. Because it lacks the conserved phenylalanine or tryptophan at the end, this CDR3 is likely a read error. The rearrangement uses TRBV6-6 and TRBJ2-4, with 8 bases aligning to TRBD1. Germline V gene lookup returns CDR1 MNHNY and CDR2 SVGAGI (reference sequence). The CDR3 extends over 13 amino acids. The CDR3 loop is CASRDRAKNIQYS. The CDR3 DNA reads as TGTGCCAGCAGGGACAGGGCCAAAAACATCCAGTACTCC.

A word on this clonotype: It is likely a read error, because the conserved phenylalanine at the end of the CDR3 is missing. The rearrangement links TRBV28 to TRBJ2-3; TRBD2 matches 8 bases. The ends lost 9 bases at V and 3 bases at J; junction bases unmatched: 8. This CDR3 is built from 14 residues. CDR1 and CDR2 from the germline V gene are MDHEN and SYDVKM. This CDR3 reads CASAYRGGTDTQYL. CDR3 coding DNA: TGTGCCAGTGCGTATCGGGGGGGGACAGATACGCAGTATCTT.

As regards this clonotype: The junction and the germline gene differ at one end; a read error may be behind it. The genes are TRBV7-9 and TRBJ1-6; TRBD1 is a possible D gene (6 bases). The CDR3 is 16 residues long. From germline, CDR1 is SEHNR and CDR2 FQNEAQ (reference sequence). The CDR3 reads CVSIGQGNIGSSPLHF. The CDR3 DNA reads TGTGTCAGCATAGGCCAGGGGAATATTGGCAGTTCACCCCTCCACTTT.

A word on this clonotype: Germline is not matched at one junction end, which may reflect a read error. CDR3 in DNA: TGTACCAGCAGTTTGGAGGGGGTTTATGGCTACACCTTC. It specifies CTSSLEGVYGYTF. The V call is TRBV28, the J call TRBJ1-2; D perhaps matches TRBD1 (6 bases). This CDR3 region has 13 residues. In germline, CDR1 is MDHEN, CDR2 SYDVKM.

As concerns this clonotype: In this CDR3 the conserved last residue, phenylalanine or tryptophan, is missing, so a read error is likely. The chain couples TRBV10-2 to TRBJ2-7, with no clear D. Looked up from germline, CDR1 is WSHSY and CDR2 is SAAADI. CDR3 length: 14 amino acids. The V end was cut by 11 bases, the J end by 6 bases, with 23 bases between. DNA of the CDR3: TGCGCCGGCATAGACAACTGGGGTCGACCCGAGCAGTACTCC. Translated, it gives CAGIDNWGRPEQYS.

Details on this clonotype: Germline is not matched at one junction end, which may reflect a read error. V is TRBV6-1 and J is TRBJ2-1, with 8 bases lining up with TRBD2. CDR3 size: 18 residues. Germline assignment: CDR1 MNHNS and CDR2 SASEGT. This chain's CDR3 is CASRGMGLVGAGYNEQFF. The CDR3 nucleotides read TGTGCCAGCAGAGGTATGGGACTAGTGGGAGCAGGCTACAATGAGCAGTTCTTT.

The chain has TRBV4-1 and TRBJ2-5, with D maybe TRBD2 (5 bases). CDR3 length: 16 residues. V shed 3 bases and J shed 0 bases, with 14 bases lying between them. Germline-derived CDR1 and CDR2 are MGHRA and YSYEKL. The CDR3 nucleotides are TGCGCCAGCAGCCATGATCGGGGAGCTCACCAAGAGACCCAGTACTTC. Its translation: CASSHDRGAHQETQYF.

With respect to this clonotype: Being one base from a much bigger clone, this may be a read error. CDR3 loop: CASSRIPASTDTQYF. CDR3 DNA: TGTGCCAGCTCACGAATACCGGCGAGCACAGATACGCAGTATTTT. This chain connects TRBV18 to TRBJ2-3; D gene unclear. The CDR3 sequence is 15 residues long. Germline CDR1 reads KGHSH; CDR2 reads LQKENI. Trimming stripped 4 bases from V and 0 bases from J, with 11 bases between.

As to this clonotype: Compared with germline, one end of the junction differs, possibly owing to a read error. The V and J genes are TRBV6-1 and TRBJ2-6; possibly TRBD1 for D (5 bases). Germline V gene data show CDR1 as MNHNS and CDR2 as SASEGT. The length of the CDR3 is 19 residues. In nucleotides, the CDR3 is TGTGCCATCAGGGCCTTTCAGGGCAAGGGCCGCTCTGGGGCCTACGTCCTGACTTTC. Translated, it gives CAIRAFQGKGRSGAYVLTF.

Remarks on this clonotype: Lacking the conserved final phenylalanine or tryptophan, this CDR3 likely reflects a read error. CDR3 sequence reads: CSVGVAVGFYNEQFL. CDR3 DNA: TGCAGCGTTGGAGTAGCGGTAGGGTTCTACAATGAGCAGTTCCTC. The rearrangement links TRBV29-1 to TRBJ2-1, with D maybe TRBD2 (6 bases). The CDR3 length is 15 residues. Per germline, CDR1 SQVTM and CDR2 ANQGSEA. The V end was cut by 4 bases, the J end by 3 bases, with 16 bases between.

Concerning this clonotype itself: A junction boundary mismatches the germline segment, possibly from a read error. V usage is TRBV6-5 and J usage is TRBJ1-1; 7 positions agree with TRBD1. Germline V gene sequence: CDR1 MNHEY, CDR2 SVGAGI. The CDR3 has 16 amino acids. The chain's CDR3 is CASRCGAGGMNTEAFF. As DNA, the CDR3 is TGTGCAAGCAGATGTGGGGCAGGGGGGATGAACACTGAAGCTTTCTTT.

A note on this clonotype: This clone may be a read error of a much larger clone one base away. The V and J genes are TRBV15 and TRBJ1-5; TRBD1 matches at 9 bases. CDR1 is LNHNV and CDR2 is YYDKDF in the germline V gene (reference sequence). This CDR3 contains 16 residues. Germline trimming cut 3 bases from V and 6 bases from J; bases unmatched to any gene: 9. This CDR3 is CATSRAGTGSSQPQHF. The CDR3 DNA follows: TGTGCCACCAGCAGGGCCGGGACAGGGTCGAGTCAGCCCCAGCATTTT.

Comments on this clonotype: Relative to the germline gene, one junction end is altered; a read error may explain this. The rearrangement links TRBV28 to TRBJ1-1; D ambiguous. Germline V gives CDR1 MDHEN, CDR2 SYDVKM. The CDR3 runs 14 residues. The CDR3 loop reads CTSNIFKGGTEAFF. The CDR3 DNA reads TGTACCAGCAACATCTTCAAGGGAGGAACTGAAGCTTTCTTT.

This clonotype was recorded at least ten times. The V gene is TRBV6-4, the J gene TRBJ2-2; 8 bases are shared with TRBD2. The CDR3 loop spans 15 amino acids. The germline V gene encodes CDR1 MRHNA and CDR2 SNTAGT. V trimming: 4 bases; J trimming: 3 bases; junction bases outside the gene matches: 4. The CDR3 bases are TGTGCCAGCAGTGCGGGGGGGATCGACACCGGGGAGCTGTTTTTT. Protein product: CASSAGGIDTGELFF.

With respect to this clonotype: One end of the junction is discordant with germline, which a read error may explain. The V call is TRBV11-2, the J call TRBJ1-5; a possible D gene is TRBD1 (6 bases). CDR3 size: 16 residues. Germline V gene lookup returns CDR1 SGHAT and CDR2 FQNNGV. The CDR3 loop is CASSLKGGLTNEPQQF. For the CDR3, the DNA is TGCGCCAGCAGCCTAAAAGGGGGACTGACGAATGAGCCCCAGCAATTT.

On this clonotype itself: The junction departs from the called germline gene at one end, perhaps through a read error. CDR3 DNA: TGTACCAGCAGCAGAAGCGGGACTGAGACCCAGTACTTC. Translated: CTSSRSGTETQYF. This rearrangement joins TRBV12-3 or TRBV12-4 to TRBJ2-5; 7 positions match TRBD2. CDR3 length equals 13 residues.